This T cell receptor (beta chain) was sequenced for a study of T cell responses to AZD1222 COVID-19 vaccine. The study, taken as a whole, reports: Only 6 or 7 individuals given AZD1222 were seropositive at baseline. A mostly white British donor set with more females was recruited, and clonal diversity was possibly underestimated.

Germline CDR1 is SGHAT and CDR2 is FQNNGV. V dropped 1 base and J dropped 3 bases, with 4 bases sitting between them. The CDR3 spans 12 residues. TCRdb's table, derived via immunoSEQ multiplex PCR, lists solely in-frame clones and lacks some. The sample consists of some 150,000 clones, 88% of them appearing once. As regards this clone: Its antigen is unidentified.

The V and J genes are TRBV11-2 and TRBJ2-7; D unresolved. Here the sequenced sample was peripheral blood, taken 28 days after the second dose of the MenACWY control vaccine. The clonotype was recovered from an adult who received the MenACWY meningococcal vaccine as a control. CDR3: CASSLVGYEQYF. The CDR3 DNA reads as TGTGCCAGCAGCTTAGTGGGCTACGAGCAGTACTTC.